This T cell receptor beta chain was recorded in a study of blood T cells in healthy people across ages. A second PCR, run for roughly 7 to 12 cycles, used a sample-barcoded 5' primer plus a J-beta primer mix. Each CDR3 protein gets one entry after TCRdb re-called the 5' RACE reads with MiXCR. The sample shows fewer than 1,000,000 distinct CDR3 sequences, less than 60% of them seen only once. The germline V gene encodes CDR1 LGHDT and CDR2 YNNKEL (reference sequence). V lost 3 bases to trimming and J lost 10 bases, with 10 bases between them. CDR3 length: 11 amino acids. This TCR derives from an older man in good health. Material for sequencing was blood. The rearrangement joins TRBV3-1 to TRBJ2-7, with D hard to call. CDR3 protein: CASSHSMSQYF. The CDR3 DNA sequence: TGTGCCAGCAGCCACTCCATGTCCCAGTACTTC.